This T cell receptor (beta chain) was found in a study of early T cells in non-severe SARS-CoV-2 infection. TCRdb reprocessed the 5' RACE reads via MiXCR and lists one record per CDR3 protein. The sample lists more than 45,000 distinct CDR3 sequences, about 13% occurring once. Trimming stripped 4 bases from V and 10 bases from J, with 18 bases between. The V gene's germline CDR1 is SGHRS and CDR2 YFSETQ. The CDR3 length is 15 residues. This clonotype came up many times. This clonotype was sampled from an adult who was a healthcare worker with PCR-confirmed SARS-CoV-2 infection or an uninfected control (not recorded which). Sequenced material: whole blood. The chain carries TRBV5-1 and TRBJ1-6; D not resolved. The CDR3 region has the DNA TGCGCCAGCAGCCGCGCCTCAACCAAAGAGTCACCCCTCCACTTT. Residues: CASSRASTKESPLHF. Full variable domain (remainder filled in from reference TRBV5-1 and TRBJ1-6): KAGVTQTPRYLIKTRGQQVTLSCSPISGHRSVSWYQQTPGQGLQFLFEYFSETQRNKGNFPGRFSGRQFSNSRSEMNVSTLELGDSALYLCASSRASTKESPLHFGNGTRLTVT.